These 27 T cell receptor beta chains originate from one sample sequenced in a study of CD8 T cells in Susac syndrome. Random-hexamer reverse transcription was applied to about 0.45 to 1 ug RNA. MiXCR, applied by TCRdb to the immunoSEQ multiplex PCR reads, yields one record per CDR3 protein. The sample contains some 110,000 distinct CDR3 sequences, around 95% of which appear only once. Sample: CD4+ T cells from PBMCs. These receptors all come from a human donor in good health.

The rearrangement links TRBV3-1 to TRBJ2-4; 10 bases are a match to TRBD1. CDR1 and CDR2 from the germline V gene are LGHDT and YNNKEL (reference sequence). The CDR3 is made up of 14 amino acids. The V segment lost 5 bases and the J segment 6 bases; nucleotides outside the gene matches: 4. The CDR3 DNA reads TGTGCCAGCAGCAACGGACAGGGGGGAAACATTCAGTACTTC. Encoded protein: CASSNGQGGNIQYF.

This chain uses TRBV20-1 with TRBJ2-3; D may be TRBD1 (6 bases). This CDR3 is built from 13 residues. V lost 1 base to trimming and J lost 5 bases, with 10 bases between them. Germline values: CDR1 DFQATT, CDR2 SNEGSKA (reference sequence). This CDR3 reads CSARGPGVDTQYF. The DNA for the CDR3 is TGCAGTGCTAGAGGGCCAGGGGTAGATACGCAGTATTTT.

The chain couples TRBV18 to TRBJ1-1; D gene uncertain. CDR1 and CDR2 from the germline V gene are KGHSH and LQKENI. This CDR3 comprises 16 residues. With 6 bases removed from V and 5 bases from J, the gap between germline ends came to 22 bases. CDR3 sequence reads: CASSFAGRHTGTEAFF. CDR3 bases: TGTGCCAGCTCTTTCGCGGGCAGGCACACGGGTACTGAAGCTTTCTTT.

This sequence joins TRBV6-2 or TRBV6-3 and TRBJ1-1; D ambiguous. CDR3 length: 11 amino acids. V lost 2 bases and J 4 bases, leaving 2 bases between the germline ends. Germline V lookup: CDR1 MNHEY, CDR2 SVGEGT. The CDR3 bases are TGTGCCAGCAGTTACGCCACTGAAGCTTTCTTT. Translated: CASSYATEAFF.

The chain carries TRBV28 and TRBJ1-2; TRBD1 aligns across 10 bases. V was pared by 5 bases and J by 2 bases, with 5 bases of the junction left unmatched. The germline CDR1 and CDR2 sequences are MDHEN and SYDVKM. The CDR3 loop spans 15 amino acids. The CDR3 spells CASSRSGQGNYGYTF. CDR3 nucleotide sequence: TGTGCCAGCAGTCGATCGGGACAGGGGAACTATGGCTACACCTTC.

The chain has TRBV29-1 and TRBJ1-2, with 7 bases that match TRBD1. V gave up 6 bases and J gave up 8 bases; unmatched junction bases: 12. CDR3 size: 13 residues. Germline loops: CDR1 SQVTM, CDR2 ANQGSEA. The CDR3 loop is CSVGDSPIIGYTF. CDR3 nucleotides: TGCAGCGTGGGGGACAGCCCTATAATCGGCTACACCTTC.

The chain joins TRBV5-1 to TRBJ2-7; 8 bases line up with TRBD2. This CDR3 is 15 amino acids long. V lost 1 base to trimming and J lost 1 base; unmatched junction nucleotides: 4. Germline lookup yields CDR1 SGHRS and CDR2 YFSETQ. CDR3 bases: TGCGCCAGCAGCTTGATCACGGGGGGGTCCTACGAGCAGTACTTC. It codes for CASSLITGGSYEQYF.

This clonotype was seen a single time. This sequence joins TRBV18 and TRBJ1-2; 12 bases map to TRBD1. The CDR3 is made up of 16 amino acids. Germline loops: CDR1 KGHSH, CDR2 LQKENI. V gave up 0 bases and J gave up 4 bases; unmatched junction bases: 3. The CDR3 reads CASSPPGTGGGYGYTF. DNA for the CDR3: TGTGCCAGCTCACCACCCGGGACAGGGGGCGGCTATGGCTACACCTTC.

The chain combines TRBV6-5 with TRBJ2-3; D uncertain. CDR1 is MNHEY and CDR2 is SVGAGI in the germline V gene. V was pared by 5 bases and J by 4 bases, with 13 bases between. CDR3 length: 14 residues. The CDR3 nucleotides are TGTGCCAGCAGTCCCTTCGGACGGTCAGATACGCAGTATTTT. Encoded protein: CASSPFGRSDTQYF.

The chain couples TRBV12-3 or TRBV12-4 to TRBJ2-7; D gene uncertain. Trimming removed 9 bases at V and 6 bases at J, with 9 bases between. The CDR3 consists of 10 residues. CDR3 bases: TGTGCCAGTGGTAACTTCGAGCAGTACTTC. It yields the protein CASGNFEQYF.

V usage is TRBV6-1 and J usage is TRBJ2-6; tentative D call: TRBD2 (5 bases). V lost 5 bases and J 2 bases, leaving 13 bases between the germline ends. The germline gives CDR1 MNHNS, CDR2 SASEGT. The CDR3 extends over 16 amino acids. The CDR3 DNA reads TGTGCCAGCAGTATCGGGATCCCCCCTGGGGCCAACGTCCTGACTTTC. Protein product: CASSIGIPPGANVLTF.

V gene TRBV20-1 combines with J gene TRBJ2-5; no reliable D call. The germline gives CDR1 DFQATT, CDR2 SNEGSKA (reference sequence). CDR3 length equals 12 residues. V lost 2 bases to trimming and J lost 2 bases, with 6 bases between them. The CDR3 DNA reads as TGCAGTGCTAGATTCTCACAAGAGACCCAGTACTTC. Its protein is CSARFSQETQYF.

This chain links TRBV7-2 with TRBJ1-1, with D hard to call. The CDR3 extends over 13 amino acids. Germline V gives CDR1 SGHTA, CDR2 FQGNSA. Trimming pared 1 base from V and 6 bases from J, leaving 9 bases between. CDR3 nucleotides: TGTGCCAGCAGCTTAGACCCCTGGGCTGAAGCTTTCTTT. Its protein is CASSLDPWAEAFF.

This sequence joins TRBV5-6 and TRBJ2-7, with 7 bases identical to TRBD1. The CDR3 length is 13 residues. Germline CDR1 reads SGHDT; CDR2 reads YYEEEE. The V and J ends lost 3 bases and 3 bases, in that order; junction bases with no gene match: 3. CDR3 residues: CASSSGQIYEQYF. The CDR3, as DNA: TGTGCCAGCAGCTCGGGACAGATCTACGAGCAGTACTTC.

The CDR3 DNA reads TGTGCCAGCAGCTTAGCGTCGGCGGTTGGACTAACAGATACGCAGTATTTT. Its translation: CASSLASAVGLTDTQYF. The rearrangement uses TRBV7-2 and TRBJ2-3; perhaps TRBD2 as D (6 bases). Trimming took 0 bases from V and 3 from J, leaving 16 bases between them. Germline loops: CDR1 SGHTA, CDR2 FQGNSA. The CDR3 has 17 residues.

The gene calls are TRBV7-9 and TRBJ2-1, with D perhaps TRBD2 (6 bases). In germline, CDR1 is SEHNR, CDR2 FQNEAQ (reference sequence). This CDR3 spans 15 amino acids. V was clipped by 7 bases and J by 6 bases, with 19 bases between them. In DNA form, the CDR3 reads TGTGCCAGCACCCCCGGGGCTAGCGCAATCAATGAGCAGTTCTTC. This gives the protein CASTPGASAINEQFF.

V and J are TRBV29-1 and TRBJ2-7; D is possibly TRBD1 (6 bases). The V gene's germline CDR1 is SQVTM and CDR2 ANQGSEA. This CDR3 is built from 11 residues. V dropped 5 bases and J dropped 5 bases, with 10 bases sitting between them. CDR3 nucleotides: TGCAGCGTTAACAGGGCTAACGAGCAGTACTTC. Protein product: CSVNRANEQYF.

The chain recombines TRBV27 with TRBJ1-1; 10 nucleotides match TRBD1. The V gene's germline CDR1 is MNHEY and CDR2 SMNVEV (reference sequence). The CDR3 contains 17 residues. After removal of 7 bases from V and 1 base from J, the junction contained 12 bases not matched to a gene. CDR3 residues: CASNPLDDRGPNTEAFF. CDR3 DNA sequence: TGTGCCAGCAACCCTTTGGACGACAGGGGGCCGAACACTGAAGCTTTCTTT.

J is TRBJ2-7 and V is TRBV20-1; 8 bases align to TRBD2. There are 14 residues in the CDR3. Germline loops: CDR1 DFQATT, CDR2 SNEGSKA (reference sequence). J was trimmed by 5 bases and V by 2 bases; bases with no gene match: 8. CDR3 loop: CSARPLAALHEQYF. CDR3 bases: TGCAGTGCTAGACCACTAGCGGCCCTCCACGAGCAGTACTTC.

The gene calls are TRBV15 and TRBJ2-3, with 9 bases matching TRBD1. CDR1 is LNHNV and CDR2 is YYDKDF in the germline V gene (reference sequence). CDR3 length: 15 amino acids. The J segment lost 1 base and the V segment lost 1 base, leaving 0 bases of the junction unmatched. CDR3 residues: CATSRGTGGTDTQYF. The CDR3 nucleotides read TGTGCCACCAGCAGAGGGACAGGGGGCACAGATACGCAGTATTTT.

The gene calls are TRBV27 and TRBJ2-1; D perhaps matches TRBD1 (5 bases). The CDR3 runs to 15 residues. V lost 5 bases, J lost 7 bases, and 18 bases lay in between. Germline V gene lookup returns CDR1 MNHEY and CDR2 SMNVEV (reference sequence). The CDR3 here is CASSLQRREVNEQFF. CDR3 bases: TGTGCCAGCAGTCTCCAACGCAGGGAAGTGAATGAGCAGTTCTTC.

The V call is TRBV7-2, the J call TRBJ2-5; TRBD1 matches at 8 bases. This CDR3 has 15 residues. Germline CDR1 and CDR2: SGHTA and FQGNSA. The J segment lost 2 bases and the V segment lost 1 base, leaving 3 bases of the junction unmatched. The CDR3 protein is CASSLVGTGQETQYF. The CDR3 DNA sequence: TGTGCCAGCAGCTTAGTCGGGACAGGTCAAGAGACCCAGTACTTC.

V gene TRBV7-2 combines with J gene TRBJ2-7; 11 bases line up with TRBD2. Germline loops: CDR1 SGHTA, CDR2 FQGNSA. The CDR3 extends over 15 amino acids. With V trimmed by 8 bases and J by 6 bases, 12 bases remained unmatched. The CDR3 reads CASLLAGGSPLEQYF. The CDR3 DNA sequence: TGTGCCAGCCTGTTAGCGGGAGGGTCCCCACTCGAGCAGTACTTC. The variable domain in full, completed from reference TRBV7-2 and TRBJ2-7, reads GAGVSQSPSNKVTEKGKDVELRCDPISGHTALYWYRQSLGQGLEFLIYFQGNSAPDKSGLPSDRFSAERTGGSVSTLTIQRTQQEDSAVYLCASLLAGGSPLEQYFGPGTRLTVT.

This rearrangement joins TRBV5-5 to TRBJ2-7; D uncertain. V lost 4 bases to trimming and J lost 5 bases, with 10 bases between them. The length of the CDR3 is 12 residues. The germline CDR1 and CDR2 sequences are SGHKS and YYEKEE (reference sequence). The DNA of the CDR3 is TGTGCCAGCAGCCCGGGCACCCACGAGCAGTACTTC. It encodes CASSPGTHEQYF.

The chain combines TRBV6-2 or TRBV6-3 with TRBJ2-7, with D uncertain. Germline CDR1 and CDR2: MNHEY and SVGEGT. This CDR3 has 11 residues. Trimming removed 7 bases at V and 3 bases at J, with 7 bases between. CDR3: CASTTGYEQYF. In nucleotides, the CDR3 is TGTGCCAGCACCACGGGCTACGAGCAGTACTTC.

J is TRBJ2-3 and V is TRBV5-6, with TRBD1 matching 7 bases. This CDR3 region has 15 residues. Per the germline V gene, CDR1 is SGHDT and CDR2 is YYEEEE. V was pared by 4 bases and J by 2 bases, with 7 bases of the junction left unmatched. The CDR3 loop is CASSPPGQLTDTQYF. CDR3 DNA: TGTGCCAGCAGCCCGCCGGGACAGCTCACAGATACGCAGTATTTT.

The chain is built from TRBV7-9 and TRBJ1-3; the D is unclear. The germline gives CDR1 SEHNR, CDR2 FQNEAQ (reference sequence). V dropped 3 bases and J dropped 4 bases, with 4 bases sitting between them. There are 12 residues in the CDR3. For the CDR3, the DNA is TGTGCCAGCAGCTTTCCGGGAAACACCATATATTTT. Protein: CASSFPGNTIYF. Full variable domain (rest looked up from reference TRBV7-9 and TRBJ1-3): DTGVSQNPRHKITKRGQNVTFRCDPISEHNRLYWYRQTLGQGPEFLTYFQNEAQLEKSRLLSDRFSAERPKGSFSTLEIQRTEQGDSAMYLCASSFPGNTIYFGEGSWLTVV.